These 10 T cell receptor beta chains were sequenced from one sample in a study of cytomegalovirus exposure and HLA in healthy donors (dated by TCRdb to about 2017). The library relied on the immunoSEQ multiplex PCR assay. TCRdb limited this immuneACCESS table to in-frame rearrangements with V and J called. A share of clones is missing; checked studies link under half to unresolved V genes, and the rest is unexplained. The sample data list roughly 310,000 clones, and approximately 86% of these were observed just once. Around 0.88% of the sample is held by the ten biggest clonotypes. Sequenced material: PBMCs. All receptors derive from a young man in good health and CMV-seronegative.

V is TRBV20-1 and J is TRBJ1-1; D remains ambiguous. Germline assignment: CDR1 DFQATT and CDR2 SNEGSKA (reference sequence). This CDR3 is built from 11 residues. The CDR3 DNA reads as TGCAGCGCCCCGGGAAAAACTGAAGCTTTCTTT. This encodes CSAPGKTEAFF.

This chain links TRBV5-1 with TRBJ1-1; D is possibly TRBD1 (6 bases). The CDR3 length is 13 residues. Germline lookup yields CDR1 SGHRS and CDR2 YFSETQ. V was shortened by 5 bases and J by 4 bases, with 12 bases between the two germline ends. CDR3 in amino acids: CASRFQGTTEAFF. CDR3 sequence (DNA): TGCGCCAGCAGATTCCAGGGGACCACTGAAGCTTTCTTT.

This chain joins TRBV27 and TRBJ2-3; a possible D gene is TRBD2 (6 bases). The CDR3 is 16 residues long. V was trimmed by 5 bases and J by 2 bases, leaving 17 bases between them. From germline, CDR1 is MNHEY and CDR2 SMNVEV (reference sequence). The CDR3 loop is CASSLLRDLYTDTQYF. CDR3 coding DNA: TGTGCCAGCAGTCTCCTTAGGGACTTGTACACAGATACGCAGTATTTT.

This sequence joins TRBV5-6 and TRBJ2-2; no firm D call. Germline CDR1 is SGHDT and CDR2 is YYEEEE. This CDR3 is 16 amino acids long. V gave up 4 bases and J gave up 0 bases, with 13 bases separating them. Here the CDR3 reads CASSVPEASNTGELFF. In DNA, the CDR3 is TGTGCCAGCAGCGTGCCTGAAGCCTCGAACACCGGGGAGCTGTTTTTT.

The chain links TRBV2 to TRBJ2-1, with 7 bases lining up with TRBD2. This CDR3 has 13 residues. Losses at the gene ends were 4 bases for V and 5 bases for J; bases not matched to a gene: 2. CDR1 is SNHLY, CDR2 FYNNEI, per germline. This CDR3 is CASSGGTNNEQFF. The DNA of the CDR3 is TGTGCCAGCAGTGGGGGGACTAACAATGAGCAGTTCTTC.

The count of this clone is one. The rearrangement joins TRBV4-3 to TRBJ2-7; tentative D call: TRBD1 (6 bases). CDR1 is LGHNA, CDR2 YSLEER, per germline. V shed 5 bases and J shed 3 bases, with 17 bases lying between them. The CDR3 contains 15 residues. The CDR3 DNA is TGCGCCAGCAGCAGCGATTGGACAGCCCTCTACGAGCAGTACTTC. As protein: CASSSDWTALYEQYF.

The V call is TRBV29-1, the J call TRBJ2-1; TRBD2 agrees at 8 bases. Per the germline V gene, CDR1 is SQVTM and CDR2 is ANQGSEA. This CDR3 contains 12 residues. After removal of 7 bases from V and 6 bases from J, the junction contained 5 bases not matched to a gene. CDR3 sequence: CSGTGGPNEQFF. The CDR3 DNA reads as TGCAGCGGTACGGGGGGGCCCAATGAGCAGTTCTTC.

The chain couples TRBV15 to TRBJ2-2; 7 bases map to TRBD1. The trim removed 0 bases at V and 6 bases at J, leaving 4 bases unmatched. Germline CDR1 reads LNHNV; CDR2 reads YYDKDF (reference sequence). This CDR3 contains 15 residues. DNA for the CDR3: TGTGCCACCAGCAGAGACAGGGGGTCGCCCGGGGAGCTGTTTTTT. It yields the protein CATSRDRGSPGELFF.

This chain uses TRBV5-1 with TRBJ2-2; possible D gene TRBD2, 6 bases. Trimming shortened V by 0 bases and J by 4 bases, and 10 bases separated the two germline ends. The CDR3 is 15 amino acids. Per germline, CDR1 SGHRS and CDR2 YFSETQ. The CDR3 reads CASSLGGGATGELFF. CDR3 sequence (DNA): TGCGCCAGCAGCTTGGGTGGAGGGGCCACCGGGGAGCTGTTTTTT.

The chain links TRBV2 to TRBJ2-7; tentatively, D is TRBD2 (6 bases). The V gene lost 7 bases and the J gene lost 2 bases, with 15 bases spanning the gap. The germline CDR1 and CDR2 sequences are SNHLY and FYNNEI. The CDR3 loop spans 14 amino acids. CDR3 DNA: TGTGCCAGCACCCCCGGAGGGTGGACCTACGAGCAGTACTTC. Amino acids: CASTPGGWTYEQYF.